This passage covers 19 T cell receptor beta chains from one sample sequenced in a study of Graves' ophthalmopathy and Graves' hyperthyroidism. Amplification from RNA transcripts yielded the TCR beta CDR3 regions. A first-round RT-PCR used HTBI primers, followed by a second-round multiplex PCR. TCRdb re-derived calls from the multiplex PCR reads in MiXCR, one entry per CDR3 protein. The data show hundreds of thousands of distinct CDR3 sequences, roughly 20% seen once. What was sequenced was peripheral blood. These receptors were obtained from a woman aged 18-30 years with stable Graves' hyperthyroidism.

This clonotype has at least ten counts. This sequence joins TRBV10-3 and TRBJ2-5; D may match TRBD1 or TRBD2 (5 bases each). Trimming took off 11 bases at V and 5 bases at J, with 12 bases between the two ends. Germline values: CDR1 ENHRY, CDR2 SYGVKD. This CDR3 is built from 11 residues. The CDR3 region is CASREGETQYF. CDR3 bases: TGTGCCTCACGCGAGGGGGAGACCCAGTACTTC.

This clonotype was counted at least ten times. V and J are TRBV28 and TRBJ2-5; 7 nucleotides align to TRBD1. Germline V gene lookup returns CDR1 MDHEN and CDR2 SYDVKM. The CDR3 is made up of 15 amino acids. J was trimmed by 2 bases and V by 6 bases; bases with no gene match: 9. The DNA for the CDR3 is TGTGCCAGCAGCCCCCCTTTGGGACAGCAAGAGACCCAGTACTTC. This encodes CASSPPLGQQETQYF.

Concerning this clonotype: This may come from a read error, since a much larger clone is one base off. J is TRBJ2-7 and V is TRBV10-3; the D gene is possibly TRBD2 (6 bases). Germline V lookup: CDR1 ENHRY, CDR2 SYGVKD. The CDR3 extends over 15 amino acids. CDR3 residues: CAISDWGENSYERYF. The CDR3 DNA reads as TGTGCCATCAGTGATTGGGGGGAAAACTCCTACGAGCGGTACTTC.

Remarks on this clonotype: One end of the junction varies from germline; a read error may be responsible. This chain joins TRBV6-2 or TRBV6-3 and TRBJ1-1; D may be TRBD1 (5 bases). Germline CDR1 and CDR2: MNHEY and SVGEGT. The CDR3 runs to 12 residues. The CDR3, as DNA: TGTGCCAGCAGAGGCAGGGAAGCTGATGCTTTCTTT. It yields the protein CASRGREADAFF.

The chain links TRBV12-3 or TRBV12-4 to TRBJ2-5, with 8 nucleotides matching TRBD2. The CDR3 extends over 14 amino acids. V lost 1 base, J lost 5 bases, and 3 bases stayed unmatched. The CDR3 spells CASSLVAGSETQYF. The CDR3 nucleotides are TGTGCCAGCAGTTTAGTAGCGGGATCCGAGACCCAGTACTTC.

The V and J genes are TRBV28 and TRBJ2-7; D is tentatively TRBD1 or TRBD2 (5 bases each). The CDR3 contains 15 residues. The germline gives CDR1 MDHEN, CDR2 SYDVKM. Trimming shortened V by 7 bases and J by 2 bases, and 18 bases separated the two germline ends. CDR3 sequence (DNA): TGTGCCAGCACCTGGCTCCGGGACGGGGCCTACGAGCAGTACTTC. Its translation: CASTWLRDGAYEQYF.

This clonotype was seen only a few times. One junction end disagrees with the germline gene, perhaps due to a read error. The V call is TRBV6-1, the J call TRBJ2-5; 8 bases line up with TRBD2. The CDR3 extends over 19 amino acids. Per the germline V gene, CDR1 is MNHNS and CDR2 is SASEGT. In DNA form, the CDR3 reads TGTGCCGGCAGTGGGATTGGGTTGGCGGGGGGACACCGGGGGGAGACCCAGTACTTC. This gives the protein CAGSGIGLAGGHRGETQYF.

The chain employs TRBV27 and TRBJ1-2, with D possibly being TRBD1 (5 bases). Trimming removed 0 bases from V and 10 bases from J, with 9 bases in between. This CDR3 spans 12 amino acids. Germline lookup yields CDR1 MNHEY and CDR2 SMNVEV (reference sequence). The DNA of the CDR3 is TGTGCCAGCAGTTTATCAGGGGTTGACTACACCTTC. Protein sequence: CASSLSGVDYTF.

This clonotype was detected many times. The chain employs TRBV19 and TRBJ1-6; D is uncertain. Germline V lookup: CDR1 LNHDA, CDR2 SQIVND (reference sequence). This CDR3 is 13 amino acids long. The ends were cut back, 3 bases at V and 13 bases at J, with 13 bases in the middle. Here the CDR3 reads CASSIGGSGPLHF. DNA for the CDR3: TGTGCCAGTAGTATTGGTGGAAGTGGTCCCCTCCACTTT.

V is TRBV12-3 or TRBV12-4 and J is TRBJ1-2; the D gene is possibly TRBD1 (5 bases). The V end lost 7 bases, the J end lost 8 bases, and 8 bases lay between the germline ends. This CDR3 comprises 10 residues. CDR3 coding DNA: TGTGCCAGCACTAGGGGAGGCTACACCTTC. Its translation is CASTRGGYTF.

This clonotype was detected a few times. This sequence may be a read error, since a much larger clone differs from it by one base. This chain connects TRBV20-1 to TRBJ2-5; D possibly corresponds to TRBD1 (5 bases). CDR3 length: 13 amino acids. CDR1 is DFQATT, CDR2 SNEGSKA, per germline (reference sequence). The CDR3: CSAKLQGKETQDF. The CDR3 DNA follows: TGCAGTGCTAAGCTTCAGGGAAAGGAGACCCAGGACTTC.

This clonotype was detected ten times or more. The genes are TRBV5-6 and TRBJ2-2; D not certain. Germline assignment: CDR1 SGHDT and CDR2 YYEEEE. The V end was cut by 0 bases, the J end by 2 bases, with 8 bases between. The CDR3 is 15 amino acids. The chain's CDR3 is CASSLATINTGELFF. Written as DNA, the CDR3 is TGTGCCAGCAGCTTGGCGACGATAAACACCGGGGAGCTGTTTTTT.

The V gene is TRBV6-2 or TRBV6-3, the J gene TRBJ2-5; the match to TRBD1 covers 8 bases. This CDR3 contains 15 residues. The junction had 6 bases not matched to a gene; V was cut back by 2 bases and J by 4 bases. Per germline, CDR1 MNHEY and CDR2 SVGEGT. Here the CDR3 reads CASSYMDRVGETQYF. DNA of the CDR3: TGTGCCAGCAGTTACATGGACAGGGTTGGAGAGACCCAGTACTTC.

This clonotype came up many times. J is TRBJ2-4 and V is TRBV20-1; 7 bases are a match to TRBD1. The CDR3 has 18 amino acids. V lost 6 bases and J lost 0; bases outside the gene matches: 17. Germline V gene data show CDR1 as DFQATT and CDR2 as SNEGSKA (reference sequence). CDR3 sequence: CSAFPTGKIDIAKNIQYF. As DNA, the CDR3 is TGCAGTGCCTTCCCGACAGGGAAGATCGATATAGCCAAAAACATTCAGTACTTC.

This clonotype was seen repeatedly, ten times or more. J is TRBJ2-3 and V is TRBV4-2, with 10 bases identical to TRBD2. Per the germline V gene, CDR1 is LGHNA and CDR2 is YNFKEQ. CDR3 size: 19 residues. With V trimmed by 4 bases and J by 2 bases, 15 bases remained unmatched. The CDR3 DNA reads TGTGCCAGCAGCCGAAAGTCTAGCGGGGGTAGGACCTTCACAGATACGCAGTATTTT. Encoded protein: CASSRKSSGGRTFTDTQYF.

This chain connects TRBV7-9 to TRBJ2-5; 8 bases map to TRBD1. The CDR3 runs to 15 residues. V gave up 4 bases and J gave up 4 bases; unmatched junction bases: 8. Germline CDR1 is SEHNR and CDR2 is FQNEAQ (reference sequence). This CDR3 reads CASSSGQGLVETQYF. Written as DNA, the CDR3 is TGTGCCAGCAGCTCCGGACAGGGCTTAGTAGAGACCCAGTACTTC. Complete variable domain (other parts from reference TRBV7-9 and TRBJ2-5): DTGVSQNPRHKITKRGQNVTFRCDPISEHNRLYWYRQTLGQGPEFLTYFQNEAQLEKSRLLSDRFSAERPKGSFSTLEIQRTEQGDSAMYLCASSSGQGLVETQYFGPGTRLLVL.

The J gene is TRBJ2-5, the V gene TRBV27; tentative D call: TRBD1 (6 bases). Trimming took off 10 bases at V and 5 bases at J, with 23 bases between the two ends. Per germline, CDR1 MNHEY and CDR2 SMNVEV (reference sequence). The CDR3 has 15 residues. The CDR3 DNA reads TGTGCCACCCGGGCCTTTTTATTACAGGGTGAGACCCAGTACTTC. Translated: CATRAFLLQGETQYF.

This clonotype has only a few counts. This sequence joins TRBV10-3 and TRBJ2-6, with unresolved D. The germline gives CDR1 ENHRY, CDR2 SYGVKD. The CDR3 runs to 15 residues. The ends were cut back, 4 bases at V and 2 bases at J, with 9 bases in the middle. Written as DNA, the CDR3 is TGTGCCATCAGTGCAAGGTCGGCTGGGGCCAACGTCCTGACTTTC. This translates into CAISARSAGANVLTF.

The genes are TRBV4-1 and TRBJ1-2; 11 bases are shared with TRBD1. The germline V gene has CDR1 MGHRA and CDR2 YSYEKL. V shed 0 bases, J shed 5 bases, and the junction held 8 bases outside the gene matches. The CDR3 runs to 17 residues. Here the CDR3 reads CASSQDPGTGGRYGYTF. The CDR3 region has the DNA TGCGCCAGCAGCCAAGATCCGGGGACAGGGGGAAGGTATGGCTACACCTTC.